At least ten counts were recorded for the clone carrying this TCR beta chain. This entry is derived from a study of Graves' ophthalmopathy and Graves' hyperthyroidism. The TCR beta CDR3 regions underwent amplification from RNA transcripts. After a first-round RT-PCR with HTBI primers, a second-round multiplex PCR was run. TCRdb itself ran the multiplex PCR reads through MiXCR, one entry per CDR3 protein. This sample yields 650,000 to 800,000 distinct CDR3 sequences, of which about 38% are seen a single time; 3% to 4% belongs to the top ten. All donors with ophthalmopathy were recorded as having moderate-to-severe activity, CAS ≥3, NOSPECS ≥4 and a duration under 3 months. The evidence that diagnosis relied on was clinical symptoms, serum thyroxine, TRAb, thyroid ultrasound and orbital computed tomography. An approximately 10 ml volume of fresh peripheral blood provided the PBMCs. V trimming: 6 bases; J trimming: 6 bases; junction bases outside the gene matches: 7. The CDR3 contains 12 residues. Germline V CDR1 and CDR2: DFQATT, SNEGSKA (reference sequence).

Sequencing input: peripheral blood. The J gene is TRBJ2-7, the V gene TRBV20-1; 8 nucleotides agree with TRBD1. The origin of this receptor is an adult man with Graves' ophthalmopathy. The CDR3 here is CSAGQGTAEQYF. In DNA form, the CDR3 reads TGCAGTGCCGGACAGGGTACCGCCGAGCAGTACTTC.